This TCR beta chain was documented in a study of a mutant IDH1 vaccine in newly diagnosed glioma. The time point here: week 11, during vaccination. With topical imiquimod, each dose of the vaccine consisted of 300 ug of mutant IDH1 20-mer peptide. With regard to this clone: What it binds is unknown.

Germline lookup yields CDR1 GTSNPN and CDR2 SVGIG (reference sequence). Deletions cut 6 bases from V and 1 base from J, with 12 bases between. This CDR3 has 13 amino acids. Data came from immunoSEQ multiplex PCR; TCRdb stores just in-frame clones and leaves some out. The sample shows about 120,000 clones, 85% to 90% of them seen only once. The source is a woman aged 50 to 60 with glioma. This specimen was PBMCs, taken from a glioma patient whose treatment included an IDH1 peptide vaccine. The V gene is TRBV30, the J gene TRBJ1-1, with a tentative D call TRBD1 (5 bases). As DNA, the CDR3 is TGTGCCTGTTCCGGGAGGGGGAACACTGAAGCTTTCTTT. Protein sequence: CACSGRGNTEAFF.